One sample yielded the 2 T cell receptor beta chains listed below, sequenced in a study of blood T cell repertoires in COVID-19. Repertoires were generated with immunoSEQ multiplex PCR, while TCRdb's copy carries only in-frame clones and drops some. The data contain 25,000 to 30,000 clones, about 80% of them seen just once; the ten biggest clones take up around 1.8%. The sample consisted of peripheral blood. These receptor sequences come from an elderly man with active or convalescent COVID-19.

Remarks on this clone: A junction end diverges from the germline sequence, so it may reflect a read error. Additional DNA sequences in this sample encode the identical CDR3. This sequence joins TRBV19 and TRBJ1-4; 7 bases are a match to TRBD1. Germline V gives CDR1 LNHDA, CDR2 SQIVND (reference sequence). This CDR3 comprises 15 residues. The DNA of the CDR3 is TGTGCCAGTAGTATGGGGACAGACTCTAATGAAAAACTATTTTTT. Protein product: CASSMGTDSNEKLFF.

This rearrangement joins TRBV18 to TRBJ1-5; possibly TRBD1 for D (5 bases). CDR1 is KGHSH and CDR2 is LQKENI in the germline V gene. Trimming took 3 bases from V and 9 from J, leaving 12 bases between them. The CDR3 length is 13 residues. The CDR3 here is CASSPDTRRPQHF. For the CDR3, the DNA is TGTGCCAGCTCACCGGACACCAGGCGGCCCCAGCATTTT.